This TCR beta chain was obtained from a study of CD8+ T cells in alopecia areata. Findings and limits, study-wide: Lesional scalp, notably in alopecia totalis/universalis, had clonality above that of normal scalp. Scalp clonality decreased significantly with tofacitinib, and so did expanded CD8+ clones among the top 100.

Treatment: oral pan-JAK inhibitor, 5-10 mg twice daily. Using a FACSAria, the CD4+ and CD8+ T cells were sorted from the PBMCs. CDR3 length: 14 amino acids. Trimming cost V 4 bases and J 4 bases, with 15 bases left between them. CDR1 and CDR2 from the germline V gene are SGDLS and YYNGEE. As regards this clone: What it binds is unknown.

Sequencing templates came from extracted RNA that was reverse transcribed into cDNA. Sequencing was performed with immunoSEQ multiplex PCR; in TCRdb, only in-frame clones are kept and a portion is missing. The repertoire holds tens of thousands of clones, with around 71% as singletons. The origin of this receptor is a human donor with alopecia areata. The source material was CD8+ T cells sorted from blood, sampled at week 44, from a patient treated with tofacitinib. This chain connects TRBV9 to TRBJ2-7; D perhaps matches TRBD2 (5 bases). CDR3 sequence (DNA): TGTGCCAGCAGCCCCGGGATGATGGGTTACGAGCAGTACTTC. Its translation: CASSPGMMGYEQYF.